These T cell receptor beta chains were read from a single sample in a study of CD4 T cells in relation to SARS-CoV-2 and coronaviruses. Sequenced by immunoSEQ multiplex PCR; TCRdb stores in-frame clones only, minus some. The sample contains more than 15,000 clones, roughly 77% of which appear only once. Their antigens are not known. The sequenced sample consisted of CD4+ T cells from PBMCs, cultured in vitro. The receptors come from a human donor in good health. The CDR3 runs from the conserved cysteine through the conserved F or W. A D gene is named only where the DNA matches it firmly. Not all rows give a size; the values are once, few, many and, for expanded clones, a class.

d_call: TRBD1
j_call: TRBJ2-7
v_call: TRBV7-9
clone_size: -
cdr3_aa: CASSDRGRYEQYF
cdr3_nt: TGTGCCAGCAGTGACAGGGGACGGTACGAGCAGTACTTC

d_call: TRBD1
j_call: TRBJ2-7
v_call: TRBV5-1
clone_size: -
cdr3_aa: CASSLESWVGGHEQYF
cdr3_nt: TGCGCCAGCAGCTTGGAGTCCTGGGTAGGGGGCCACGAGCAGTACTTC

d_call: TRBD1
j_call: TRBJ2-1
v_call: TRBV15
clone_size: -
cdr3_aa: CATSRQTGVKFF
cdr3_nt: TGTGCCACCAGCAGACAGACAGGGGTAAAGTTCTTC

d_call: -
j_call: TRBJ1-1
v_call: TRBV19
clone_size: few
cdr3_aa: CASSRGATEAFF
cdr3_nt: TGTGCCAGTAGCCGGGGGGCCACTGAAGCTTTCTTT

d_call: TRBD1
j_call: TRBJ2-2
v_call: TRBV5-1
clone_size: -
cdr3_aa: CASSTGQGNTGELFF
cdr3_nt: TGCGCCAGCAGCACGGGACAGGGGAACACCGGGGAGCTGTTTTTT

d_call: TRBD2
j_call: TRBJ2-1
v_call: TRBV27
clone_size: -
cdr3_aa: CASSPIWREGAYNEQFF
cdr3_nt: TGTGCCAGCAGTCCCATCTGGCGGGAGGGGGCCTACAATGAGCAGTTCTTC

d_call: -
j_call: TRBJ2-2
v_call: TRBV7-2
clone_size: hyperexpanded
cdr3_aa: CASSSPQRVSTGELFF
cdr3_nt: TGTGCCAGCAGCTCCCCACAGCGGGTTAGCACCGGGGAGCTGTTTTTT

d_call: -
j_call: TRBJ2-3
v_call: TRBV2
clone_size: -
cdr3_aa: CASSVRRTSTDTQYF
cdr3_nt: TGTGCCAGCAGTGTAAGGCGGACTAGCACAGATACGCAGTATTTT

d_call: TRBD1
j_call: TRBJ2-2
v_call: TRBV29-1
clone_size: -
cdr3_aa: CSVKGGWDRGLRGTGELFF
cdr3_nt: TGCAGCGTTAAAGGGGGGTGGGACAGGGGGCTTCGCGGCACCGGGGAGCTGTTTTTT

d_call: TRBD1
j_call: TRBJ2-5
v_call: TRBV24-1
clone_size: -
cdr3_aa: CATSARDRVEETQYF
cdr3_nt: TGTGCCACCAGTGCCAGGGACAGGGTGGAGGAGACCCAGTACTTC

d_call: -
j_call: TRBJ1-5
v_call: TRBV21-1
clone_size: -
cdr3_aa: CASSKQRPGRGQKNQPQHF
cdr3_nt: TGTGCCAGCAGCAAACAAAGGCCGGGGCGGGGGCAGAAAAATCAGCCCCAGCATTTT

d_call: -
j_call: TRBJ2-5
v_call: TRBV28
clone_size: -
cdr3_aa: CASSVMTAYQETQYF
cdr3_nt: TGTGCCAGCAGCGTCATGACAGCCTACCAAGAGACCCAGTACTTC

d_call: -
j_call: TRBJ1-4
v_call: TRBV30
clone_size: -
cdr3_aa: CAWSADRAGGEKLFF
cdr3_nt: TGTGCCTGGAGTGCAGATCGGGCGGGGGGGGAAAAACTGTTTTTT

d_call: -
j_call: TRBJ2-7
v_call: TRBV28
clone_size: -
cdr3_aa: CASSLGGQGTRYEQYF
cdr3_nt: TGTGCCAGCAGTTTAGGGGGCCAGGGGACAAGGTACGAGCAGTACTTC

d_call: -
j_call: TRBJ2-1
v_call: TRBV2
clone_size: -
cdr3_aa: CASSELGGQRQFF
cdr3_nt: TGTGCCAGCAGTGAACTCGGGGGGCAGAGGCAGTTCTTC

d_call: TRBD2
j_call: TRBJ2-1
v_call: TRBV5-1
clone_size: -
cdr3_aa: CASSPRAGGTYNEQFF
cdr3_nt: TGCGCCAGCAGTCCGCGGGCGGGAGGAACCTACAATGAGCAGTTCTTC

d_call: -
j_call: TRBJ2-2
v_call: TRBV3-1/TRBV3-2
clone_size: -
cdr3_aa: CASSHLRASGELFF
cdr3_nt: TGTGCCAGCAGCCATCTCAGGGCCAGTGGGGAGCTGTTTTTT

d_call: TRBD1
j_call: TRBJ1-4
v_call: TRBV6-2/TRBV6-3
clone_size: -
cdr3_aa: CASSYGRGRGTNEKLFF
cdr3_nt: TGTGCCAGCAGTTACGGAAGGGGGCGCGGAACTAATGAAAAACTGTTTTTT

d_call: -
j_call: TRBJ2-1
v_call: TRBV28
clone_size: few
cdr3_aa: CASNPRGGDSPYNEQFF
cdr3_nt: TGTGCCAGCAACCCGAGGGGAGGTGACAGTCCATACAATGAGCAGTTCTTC

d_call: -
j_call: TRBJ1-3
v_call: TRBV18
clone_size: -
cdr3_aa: CASSPLTANSGNTIYF
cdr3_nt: TGTGCCAGCTCACCACTGACGGCCAACTCTGGAAACACCATATATTTT

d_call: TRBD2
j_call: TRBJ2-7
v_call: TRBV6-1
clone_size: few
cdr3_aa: CASSELAVSSYEQYF
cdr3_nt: TGTGCCAGCAGTGAACTAGCGGTCAGCTCCTACGAGCAGTACTTC

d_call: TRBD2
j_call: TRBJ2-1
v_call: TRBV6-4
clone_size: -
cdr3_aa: CATPSEGRLAGGPDYNEQFF
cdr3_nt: TGTGCCACCCCGTCCGAGGGTCGACTAGCGGGAGGGCCGGATTACAATGAGCAGTTCTTC

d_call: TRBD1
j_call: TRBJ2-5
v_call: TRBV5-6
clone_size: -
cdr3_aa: CASSLAGRGQETQYF
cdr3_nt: TGTGCCAGCAGCCTGGCTGGCAGGGGGCAAGAGACCCAGTACTTC

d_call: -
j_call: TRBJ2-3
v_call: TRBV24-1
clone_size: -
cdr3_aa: CATSEPAGRSQYF
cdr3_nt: TGTGCCACCAGTGAACCGGCCGGGCGTTCTCAGTATTTT

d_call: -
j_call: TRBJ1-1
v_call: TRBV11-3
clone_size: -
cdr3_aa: CASSFQPNTEAFF
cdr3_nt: TGTGCCAGCAGCTTCCAGCCGAACACTGAAGCTTTCTTT

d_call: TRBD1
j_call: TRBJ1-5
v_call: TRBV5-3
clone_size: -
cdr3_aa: CARSRQGVWEYDNQPQHF
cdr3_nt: TGTGCCAGAAGCAGACAGGGAGTGTGGGAATACGACAATCAGCCCCAGCATTTT

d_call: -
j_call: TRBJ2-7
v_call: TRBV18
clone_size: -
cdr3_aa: CASSPGLTYEQYF
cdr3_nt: TGTGCCAGCTCACCGGGACTTACCTACGAGCAGTACTTC

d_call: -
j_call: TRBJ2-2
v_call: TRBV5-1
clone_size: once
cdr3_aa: CASSLTGDAGELFF
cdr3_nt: TGCGCCAGCAGCTTGACGGGGGACGCCGGGGAGCTGTTTTTT

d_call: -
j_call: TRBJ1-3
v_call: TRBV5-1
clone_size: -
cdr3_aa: CASSSYPVQAPGNTIYF
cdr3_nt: TGCGCCAGCAGCTCCTACCCCGTCCAGGCCCCTGGAAACACCATATATTTT

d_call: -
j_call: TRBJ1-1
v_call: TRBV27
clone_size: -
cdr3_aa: CASTSLFMNTEAFF
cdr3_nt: TGTGCCAGCACCTCCCTTTTTATGAACACTGAAGCTTTCTTT

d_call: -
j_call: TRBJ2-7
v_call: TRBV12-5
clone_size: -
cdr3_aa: CASGLAPRGRTIEQYF
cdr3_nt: TGTGCTAGTGGTTTGGCGCCCCGAGGCAGGACCATAGAGCAGTACTTC

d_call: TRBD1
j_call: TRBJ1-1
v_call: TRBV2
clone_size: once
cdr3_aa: CASSRTGGTEAFF
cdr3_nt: TGTGCCAGCAGTCGAACAGGGGGCACTGAAGCTTTCTTT

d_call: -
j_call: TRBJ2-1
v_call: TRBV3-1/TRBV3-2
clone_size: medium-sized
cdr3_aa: CASSQPGRFTQFF
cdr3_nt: TGTGCCAGCAGCCAGCCGGGAAGATTTACGCAGTTCTTC

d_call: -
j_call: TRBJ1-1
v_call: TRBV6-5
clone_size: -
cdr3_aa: CASSPLGGPNTEAFF
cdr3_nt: TGTGCCAGCAGTCCTCTCGGGGGCCCGAACACTGAAGCTTTCTTT

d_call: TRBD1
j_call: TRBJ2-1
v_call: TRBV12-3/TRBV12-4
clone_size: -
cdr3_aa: CASSGDRALEQFF
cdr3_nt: TGTGCCAGCAGTGGGGACAGGGCGCTTGAGCAGTTCTTC